What follows are 30 T cell receptor beta chains derived from one specimen sequenced in a study of identical twins. TCRdb itself ran the 5' RACE reads through MiXCR, one entry per CDR3 protein. This sample has approximately 690,000 distinct CDR3 sequences, with over 5% found just once. Material for sequencing was naive T cells sorted from blood. These receptors were collected from a man between 18 and 29 years old in good health.

This clonotype was seen many times. The CDR3 sequence: CASSLVDSTDTQYF. The DNA for the CDR3 is TGTGCCAGCAGTTTAGTAGACAGCACAGATACGCAGTATTTT. The chain combines TRBV12-3 or TRBV12-4 with TRBJ2-3, with D unresolved. This CDR3 comprises 14 residues. V was clipped by 1 base and J by 0 bases, with 5 bases between them.

This clonotype was counted only a few times. The chain joins TRBV6-2 or TRBV6-3 to TRBJ2-3, with a weak D call TRBD1 (6 bases). The germline CDR1 and CDR2 sequences are MNHEY and SVGEGT. The CDR3 length is 10 residues. Trimming cost V 5 bases and J 10 bases, with 7 bases left between them. The DNA of the CDR3 is TGTGCCAGCAGTAAGGGGGCGCAGTATTTT. The encoded protein is CASSKGAQYF.

This clonotype was picked up many times. V usage is TRBV5-8 and J usage is TRBJ2-5; a possible D gene is TRBD2 (6 bases). The CDR3 has 12 amino acids. The germline V and J ends were trimmed by 9 bases and 2 bases, with 11 bases remaining between them. In germline, CDR1 is SGHTS, CDR2 YDEGEE. In nucleotides, the CDR3 is TGTGCCACCCCGGGACTTCAAGAGACCCAGTACTTC. Its protein product is CATPGLQETQYF. The variable domain in full, completed from reference TRBV5-8 and TRBJ2-5, reads EAGVTQSPTHLIKTRGQQATLRCSPISGHTSVYWYQQALGLGLQFLLWYDEGEERNRGNFPPRFSGRQFPNYSSELNVNALELEDSALYLCATPGLQETQYFGPGTRLLVL.

This clonotype was counted a few times. The rearrangement joins TRBV9 to TRBJ2-2, with D tentatively TRBD2 (6 bases). Germline CDR1 SGDLS, CDR2 YYNGEE. This CDR3 spans 14 amino acids. V lost 6 bases and J 2 bases, leaving 11 bases between the germline ends. Here the CDR3 DNA reads TGTGCCAGCACGGGACTCGAAAACACCGGGGAGCTGTTTTTT. Its protein product is CASTGLENTGELFF. Full variable domain (outside the CDR3, taken from reference TRBV9 and TRBJ2-2): DSGVTQTPKHLITATGQRVTLRCSPRSGDLSVYWYQQSLDQGLQFLIQYYNGEERAKGNILERFSAQQFPDLHSELNLSSLELGDSALYFCASTGLENTGELFFGEGSRLTVL.

The table lists this clonotype with a few counts. This chain links TRBV7-9 with TRBJ2-1; D not resolved. The CDR3 consists of 12 residues. V was clipped by 1 base and J by 10 bases, with 8 bases between them. Looked up from germline, CDR1 is SEHNR and CDR2 is FQNEAQ (reference sequence). CDR3 nucleotide sequence: TGTGCCAGCAGCTTAGGGGTGGAAGAGCAGTTCTTC. It specifies CASSLGVEEQFF.

The chain joins TRBV2 to TRBJ1-3, with unresolved D. CDR1 is SNHLY and CDR2 is FYNNEI in the germline V gene. V gave up 3 bases and J gave up 2 bases, with 11 bases separating them. CDR3 length: 15 amino acids. This chain's CDR3 is CASSDSGIAGNTIYF. In nucleotides, the CDR3 is TGTGCCAGCAGTGACTCGGGAATCGCTGGAAACACCATATATTTT. The whole variable domain, remainder taken from reference TRBV2 and TRBJ1-3, is EPEVTQTPSHQVTQMGQEVILRCVPISNHLYFYWYRQILGQKVEFLVSFYNNEISEKSEIFDDQFSVERPDGSNFTLKIRSTKLEDSAMYFCASSDSGIAGNTIYFGEGSWLTVV.

V and J are TRBV18 and TRBJ2-6; the D gene could be TRBD1 or TRBD2 (7 bases each). Trimming left V 4 bases short and J 0 bases short, with 22 bases between. The CDR3 length is 20 residues. CDR1 is KGHSH, CDR2 LQKENI, per germline. In nucleotides, the CDR3 is TGTGCCAGCTCACTGACACCAACGGCAGGGGGGGACTCTGGGGCCAACGTCCTGACTTTC. Its translation: CASSLTPTAGGDSGANVLTF.

The J gene is TRBJ2-1, the V gene TRBV14; D is unclear. The CDR3 sequence is 14 residues long. Germline CDR1 SGHDN, CDR2 FVKESK. Between the trimmed V and J ends, which lost 8 bases and 7 bases, there was a span of 18 bases. The CDR3 protein is CASSRTATRNEQFF. In DNA form, the CDR3 reads TGTGCCAGCTCACGGACGGCCACACGAAATGAGCAGTTCTTC.

This clonotype was seen ten or more times. The chain employs TRBV6-5 and TRBJ2-5; D is undetermined. Germline lookup yields CDR1 MNHEY and CDR2 SVGAGI. The CDR3 totals 10 residues. V shed 8 bases and J shed 7 bases, with 8 bases lying between them. CDR3 region: CASGERTQYF. CDR3 bases: TGTGCCAGCGGTGAGAGGACCCAGTACTTC.

This clonotype has at least ten counts. The rearrangement links TRBV10-3 to TRBJ2-5, with 8 bases fitting TRBD2. The CDR3 runs to 15 residues. V gave up 4 bases and J gave up 3 bases; unmatched junction bases: 7. Per germline, CDR1 ENHRY and CDR2 SYGVKD. CDR3 residues: CAISVAGYPKETQYF. In nucleotides, the CDR3 is TGTGCCATCAGTGTAGCGGGATACCCTAAAGAGACCCAGTACTTC.

V gene TRBV6-2 or TRBV6-3 combines with J gene TRBJ2-3, with D possibly matching TRBD2 (6 bases). Looked up from germline, CDR1 is MNHEY and CDR2 is SVGEGT. The CDR3 sequence is 16 residues long. V lost 6 bases, J lost 3 bases, and 19 bases lay in between. CDR3 protein: CASSFVTSQATDTQYF. The CDR3 DNA reads TGTGCCAGCAGCTTCGTAACTAGCCAAGCAACAGATACGCAGTATTTT.

This clonotype has a count of ten or more. The CDR3 nucleotides read TGTGCCACCAAAGTCCAGGGGGCGAACACCGGGGAGCTGTTTTTT. As protein: CATKVQGANTGELFF. The gene calls are TRBV10-3 and TRBJ2-2, with TRBD1 matching 7 bases. The CDR3 is 15 residues long. V gave up 10 bases and J gave up 0 bases; unmatched junction bases: 8. CDR1 is ENHRY, CDR2 SYGVKD, per germline.

This clonotype was counted at least ten times. The chain joins TRBV27 to TRBJ2-7, with 8 bases matching TRBD1. J gave up 4 bases and V 6 bases, and 14 bases lay outside the gene matches. The CDR3 runs to 16 residues. Germline assignment: CDR1 MNHEY and CDR2 SMNVEV (reference sequence). The CDR3 loop reads CASSIQADRARYEQYF. DNA of the CDR3: TGTGCCAGCAGCATACAAGCGGACAGGGCAAGATACGAGCAGTACTTC.

This clonotype showed up many times. The chain employs TRBV7-9 and TRBJ2-3; 10 positions agree with TRBD2. CDR1 and CDR2 (germline): SEHNR, FQNEAQ (reference sequence). The V and J ends lost 3 bases and 8 bases, in that order; junction bases with no gene match: 8. The CDR3 consists of 15 residues. The CDR3: CASSLGSGRFRTQYF. CDR3 bases: TGTGCCAGCAGCTTGGGTAGCGGGAGGTTTCGTACGCAGTATTTT.

This clonotype was seen at least ten times. The chain carries TRBV7-2 and TRBJ2-1; D is undetermined. V was trimmed by 2 bases and J by 8 bases, leaving 10 bases between them. Germline CDR1 and CDR2: SGHTA and FQGNSA. CDR3 length: 13 amino acids. The CDR3 loop is CASSLIRSDEQFF. The CDR3 coding sequence is TGTGCCAGCAGCTTAATCAGGTCAGATGAGCAGTTCTTC.

This clonotype has a count of ten or more. The chain couples TRBV12-3 or TRBV12-4 to TRBJ2-1, with 12 bases matching TRBD2. Trimming cost V 2 bases and J 1 base; bases outside gene matches: 6. This CDR3 spans 18 amino acids. The CDR3 DNA follows: TGTGCCAGCAGTTTAAACCGTCTAGCGGGAGGGTCCTACAATGAGCAGTTCTTC. Its translation is CASSLNRLAGGSYNEQFF.

This clonotype was found many times. The chain joins TRBV28 to TRBJ2-1, with TRBD1 matching 9 bases. V was clipped by 11 bases and J by 6 bases; unmatched bases: 5. CDR3 length: 12 amino acids. Germline V gene data show CDR1 as MDHEN and CDR2 as SYDVKM. CDR3 DNA: TGTGCCTCTCAGACAGGGGGCAATGAGCAGTTCTTC. Protein product: CASQTGGNEQFF. The variable domain in full, completed from reference TRBV28 and TRBJ2-1, reads DVKVTQSSRYLVKRTGEKVFLECVQDMDHENMFWYRQDPGLGLRLIYFSYDVKMKEKGDIPEGYSVSREKKERFSLILESASTNQTSMYLCASQTGGNEQFFGPGTRLTVL.

This clonotype occurred a few times. This chain uses TRBV12-3 or TRBV12-4 with TRBJ2-2; perhaps TRBD1 as D (6 bases). CDR3 length: 12 amino acids. V was cut by 6 bases and J by 7 bases, with 9 bases left in between. The CDR3 DNA reads as TGTGCCAGCAGGACAGGCTTCGGGGAGCTGTTTTTT. Residues: CASRTGFGELFF.

The chain is built from TRBV24-1 and TRBJ2-2; D is perhaps TRBD2 (6 bases). Trimming removed 9 bases from V and 3 bases from J, with 7 bases in between. Germline V gene sequence: CDR1 KGHDR, CDR2 SFDVKD. The CDR3 has 12 residues. The CDR3 sequence is CATRRDTGELFF. The CDR3 bases are TGTGCCACCCGGAGGGACACCGGGGAGCTGTTTTTT.

In this sample, this clonotype turned up many times. J is TRBJ1-2 and V is TRBV27, with D perhaps matching TRBD1 (6 bases). From germline, CDR1 is MNHEY and CDR2 SMNVEV (reference sequence). The CDR3 is 12 amino acids. V lost 5 bases and J lost 7, with 11 bases in between. The CDR3 coding sequence is TGTGCCAGCAGTAACGACAGGAGTGGCTACACCTTC. It translates to CASSNDRSGYTF.

Ten or more counts support this clonotype. V usage is TRBV11-1 and J usage is TRBJ2-1; 12 nucleotides match TRBD2. The length of the CDR3 is 17 residues. After removal of 7 bases from V and 0 bases from J, the junction contained 7 bases not matched to a gene. Germline lookup yields CDR1 SGHAT and CDR2 FQDESV (reference sequence). The CDR3 DNA reads as TGTGCCAGCATCCTGACTAGCGGGAGTGGCTCCTACAATGAGCAGTTCTTC. Translated, it gives CASILTSGSGSYNEQFF.

This clonotype occurred many times. The CDR3 protein is CASRPDRLGESKLFF. CDR3 sequence (DNA): TGCGCCAGCAGACCGGACAGGCTCGGAGAATCAAAACTGTTTTTT. The genes are TRBV5-1 and TRBJ1-4, with TRBD1 matching 7 bases. CDR1 and CDR2 (germline): SGHRS, YFSETQ. Trimming cost V 5 bases and J 10 bases; bases outside gene matches: 14. This CDR3 spans 15 amino acids.

In this sample, this clonotype turned up a few times. The CDR3 coding sequence is TGTGCCAGCAGCTCCGGACAGGGTGATTCACCCCTCCACTTT. Translated, it gives CASSSGQGDSPLHF. V usage is TRBV7-6 and J usage is TRBJ1-6; 8 positions agree with TRBD1. The CDR3 covers 14 residues. J was trimmed by 8 bases and V by 4 bases; bases with no gene match: 4. CDR1 and CDR2 from the germline V gene are SGHVS and FNYEAQ. The full variable domain, completed using reference TRBV7-6 and TRBJ1-6, is GAGVSQSPRYKVTKRGQDVALRCDPISGHVSLYWYRQALGQGPEFLTYFNYEAQQDKSGLPNDRFSAERPEGSISTLTIQRTEQRDSAMYRCASSSGQGDSPLHFGNGTRLTVT.

This clonotype was seen at least ten times. The chain carries TRBV5-1 and TRBJ1-4; 10 bases fit TRBD1. The CDR3 has 14 residues. The J segment lost 5 bases and the V segment lost 5 bases, leaving 3 bases of the junction unmatched. The germline CDR1 and CDR2 sequences are SGHRS and YFSETQ. The CDR3: CASRSDRGNEKLFF. CDR3 coding DNA: TGCGCCAGCAGATCGGACAGGGGGAATGAAAAACTGTTTTTT. The whole variable domain, remainder taken from reference TRBV5-1 and TRBJ1-4, is KAGVTQTPRYLIKTRGQQVTLSCSPISGHRSVSWYQQTPGQGLQFLFEYFSETQRNKGNFPGRFSGRQFSNSRSEMNVSTLELGDSALYLCASRSDRGNEKLFFGSGTQLSVL.

This clonotype was counted only a few times. The chain uses TRBV7-9 and TRBJ2-3, with a weak D call TRBD2 (5 bases). Germline CDR1 and CDR2: SEHNR and FQNEAQ (reference sequence). The length of the CDR3 is 17 residues. The V and J ends lost 4 bases and 4 bases respectively, with 21 bases between them. The DNA of the CDR3 is TGTGCCAGCAGCTCCGCAGTCGGGGTGGGTTGGGCAGATACGCAGTATTTT. This gives the protein CASSSAVGVGWADTQYF.

This clonotype was detected only a few times. V gene TRBV27 combines with J gene TRBJ1-1; TRBD1 might be the D (6 bases). CDR1 and CDR2 from the germline V gene are MNHEY and SMNVEV (reference sequence). Deletions cut 2 bases from V and 4 bases from J, with 14 bases between. This CDR3 region has 15 residues. This chain's CDR3 is CASSLGTGTTTEAFF. Written as DNA, the CDR3 is TGTGCCAGCAGTTTAGGTACAGGGACGACCACTGAAGCTTTCTTT.

This chain uses TRBV5-6 with TRBJ1-3; D not certain. V gave up 3 bases and J gave up 0 bases, with 10 bases separating them. This CDR3 spans 15 amino acids. Per germline, CDR1 SGHDT and CDR2 YYEEEE. CDR3 sequence (DNA): TGTGCCAGCAGCTCCGGGCTCCGCTCTGGAAACACCATATATTTT. The encoded protein is CASSSGLRSGNTIYF. Looking up the rest from reference TRBV5-6 and TRBJ1-3 gives the full variable domain: DAGVTQSPTHLIKTRGQQVTLRCSPKSGHDTVSWYQQALGQGPQFIFQYYEEEERQRGNFPDRFSGHQFPNYSSELNVNALLLGDSALYLCASSSGLRSGNTIYFGEGSWLTVV.

This clonotype came up many times. This chain links TRBV4-1 with TRBJ2-7, with a tentative D call TRBD2 (5 bases). There are 13 residues in the CDR3. The V and J ends lost 0 bases and 6 bases respectively, with 9 bases between them. CDR1 is MGHRA, CDR2 YSYEKL, per germline. The CDR3 spells CASSQEGSGEQYV. The CDR3, as DNA: TGCGCCAGCAGCCAAGAGGGGAGTGGCGAGCAGTACGTC.

This clonotype was counted a few times. This chain joins TRBV5-1 and TRBJ2-5; tentatively, D is TRBD1 or TRBD2 (6 bases each). With 4 bases removed from V and 5 bases from J, the gap between germline ends came to 15 bases. Germline CDR1 is SGHRS and CDR2 is YFSETQ. The CDR3 has 14 residues. CDR3 sequence (DNA): TGCGCCAGCAGCCCTCTCCCCGGGGGCGAGACCCAGTACTTC. It encodes CASSPLPGGETQYF.

Many counts were recorded for this clonotype. The chain joins TRBV12-3 or TRBV12-4 to TRBJ2-5; D is perhaps TRBD1 (5 bases). Trimming removed 1 base at V and 2 bases at J, with 11 bases between. This CDR3 spans 15 amino acids. CDR3 in DNA: TGTGCCAGCAGTTTAGGGCAGGGCCCACAAGAGACCCAGTACTTC. This codes for CASSLGQGPQETQYF.